These T cell receptor beta chains were read from a single sample in a study of cytomegalovirus exposure and HLA in healthy donors. The data were produced by immunoSEQ multiplex PCR, yet TCRdb's version contains in-frame clones alone and is incomplete. The sample has around 300,000 clones; approximately 91% are singletons. Sequencing was performed on PBMCs. These receptors were taken from a man in his thirties or forties in good health and CMV-seronegative. CDR3s include the opening cysteine and the closing phenylalanine or tryptophan. D genes are given only for firm matches. For some rows the clone size is stated as once, few or many, or as a class when expanded; others skip it.

clone_size: -; d_call: TRBD1; v_call: TRBV19; j_call: TRBJ1-1; cdr3_aa: CASTVSQGLPEAFF; cdr3_nt: TGTGCCAGTACCGTCTCACAGGGGCTTCCTGAAGCTTTCTTT
clone_size: -; d_call: TRBD1; v_call: TRBV19; j_call: TRBJ2-7; cdr3_aa: CASSRDRSYEQYF; cdr3_nt: TGTGCCAGTAGTAGGGACAGATCCTACGAGCAGTACTTC
clone_size: few; d_call: TRBD1; v_call: TRBV5-6; j_call: TRBJ1-2; cdr3_aa: CASSAGTDNYGYTF; cdr3_nt: TGTGCCAGCAGCGCGGGGACAGATAACTATGGCTACACCTTC
clone_size: -; d_call: TRBD1; v_call: TRBV5-6; j_call: TRBJ1-2; cdr3_aa: CASSPTGNGYTF; cdr3_nt: TGTGCCAGCAGCCCGACAGGGAATGGCTACACCTTC
clone_size: -; d_call: -; v_call: TRBV14; j_call: TRBJ2-5; cdr3_aa: CASSQVSGVQETQYF; cdr3_nt: TGTGCCAGCAGCCAAGTGTCTGGAGTCCAAGAGACCCAGTACTTC
clone_size: -; d_call: -; v_call: TRBV9; j_call: TRBJ1-4; cdr3_aa: CASSVDGGVEKLFF; cdr3_nt: TGTGCCAGCAGCGTAGACGGTGGAGTCGAAAAACTGTTTTTT
clone_size: -; d_call: TRBD2; v_call: TRBV11-2; j_call: TRBJ2-3; cdr3_aa: CASSSLAGGTDTQYF; cdr3_nt: TGTGCCAGCAGCTCCTTAGCGGGGGGCACAGATACGCAGTATTTT
clone_size: -; d_call: TRBD1; v_call: TRBV11-2; j_call: TRBJ1-1; cdr3_aa: CASSSIRDRDNTEAFF; cdr3_nt: TGTGCCAGCAGCTCGATCCGGGACAGGGATAACACTGAAGCTTTCTTT
clone_size: -; d_call: TRBD1; v_call: TRBV5-1; j_call: TRBJ1-2; cdr3_aa: CASSEQGTNYGYTF; cdr3_nt: TGCGCCAGCAGCGAACAGGGGACTAACTATGGCTACACCTTC
clone_size: -; d_call: TRBD1; v_call: TRBV18; j_call: TRBJ2-2; cdr3_aa: CASSQLPGQGVRNTGELFF; cdr3_nt: TGTGCCAGCTCCCAGCTCCCGGGACAGGGGGTTCGGAACACCGGGGAGCTGTTTTTT
clone_size: once; d_call: -; v_call: TRBV15; j_call: TRBJ1-1; cdr3_aa: CATSRAQGGNTEAFF; cdr3_nt: TGTGCCACCAGCAGAGCCCAGGGAGGGAACACTGAAGCTTTCTTT
clone_size: once; d_call: -; v_call: TRBV6-1; j_call: TRBJ1-6; cdr3_aa: CASHPGYQSPLHF; cdr3_nt: TGTGCCAGCCACCCGGGGTATCAATCACCCCTCCACTTT
clone_size: -; d_call: TRBD2; v_call: TRBV25-1; j_call: TRBJ2-3; cdr3_aa: CASSPRGGGGPDTQYF; cdr3_nt: TGTGCCAGCAGTCCTAGAGGCGGGGGGGGGCCAGATACGCAGTATTTT
clone_size: few; d_call: -; v_call: TRBV19; j_call: TRBJ1-6; cdr3_aa: CASSTGREHSPLHF; cdr3_nt: TGTGCCAGTAGTACGGGGAGGGAGCACTCACCCCTCCACTTT
clone_size: -; d_call: -; v_call: TRBV7-6; j_call: TRBJ2-3; cdr3_aa: CASSLGAADTQYF; cdr3_nt: TGTGCCAGCAGCTTAGGGGCAGCAGATACGCAGTATTTT
clone_size: -; d_call: TRBD1; v_call: TRBV5-4; j_call: TRBJ1-2; cdr3_aa: CASNLRQGRDGYTF; cdr3_nt: TGTGCCAGCAACTTAAGACAGGGGAGGGATGGCTACACCTTC
clone_size: -; d_call: -; v_call: TRBV5-1; j_call: TRBJ1-1; cdr3_aa: CASSLVGPPNTEAFF; cdr3_nt: TGCGCCAGCAGCTTGGTGGGGCCACCGAACACTGAAGCTTTCTTT
clone_size: -; d_call: -; v_call: TRBV18; j_call: TRBJ1-5; cdr3_aa: CASSPAGDQPQHF; cdr3_nt: TGTGCCAGCTCACCAGCGGGGGATCAGCCCCAGCATTTT
clone_size: -; d_call: -; v_call: TRBV2; j_call: TRBJ1-5; cdr3_aa: CASSTSTGSRNQPQHF; cdr3_nt: TGTGCCAGCAGTACTTCTACAGGGAGCCGCAATCAGCCCCAGCATTTT
clone_size: -; d_call: TRBD1; v_call: TRBV11-2; j_call: TRBJ2-6; cdr3_aa: CASRGLRDRGSGANVLTF; cdr3_nt: TGTGCCAGCAGGGGCCTGCGGGACAGGGGCTCTGGGGCCAACGTCCTGACTTTC
clone_size: -; d_call: TRBD1; v_call: TRBV19; j_call: TRBJ1-2; cdr3_aa: CASSLIRGSGYGYTF; cdr3_nt: TGTGCCAGTAGTTTAATCAGGGGGTCGGGCTATGGCTACACCTTC
clone_size: -; d_call: TRBD2; v_call: TRBV30; j_call: TRBJ2-5; cdr3_aa: CAWSLFYGMVGLAMGSHQETQYF; cdr3_nt: TGTGCCTGGAGTCTATTTTATGGCATGGTGGGACTAGCCATGGGGTCCCACCAAGAGACCCAGTACTTC
clone_size: -; d_call: -; v_call: TRBV18; j_call: TRBJ1-5; cdr3_aa: CASSPNQGKRPQHF; cdr3_nt: TGTGCCAGCTCACCCAATCAGGGTAAGCGGCCCCAGCATTTT
clone_size: -; d_call: -; v_call: TRBV5-6; j_call: TRBJ2-1; cdr3_aa: CASSLRGVEQFF; cdr3_nt: TGTGCCAGCAGCTTGCGAGGTGTGGAGCAGTTCTTC
clone_size: -; d_call: -; v_call: TRBV18; j_call: TRBJ2-2; cdr3_aa: CASAEDRWSVTGELFF; cdr3_nt: TGTGCCAGCGCCGAAGACAGGTGGTCTGTCACCGGGGAGCTGTTTTTT
clone_size: -; d_call: -; v_call: TRBV28; j_call: TRBJ1-2; cdr3_aa: CASSLNQDLYGYTF; cdr3_nt: TGTGCCAGCAGTTTAAATCAGGATTTATATGGCTACACCTTC
clone_size: -; d_call: -; v_call: TRBV5-4; j_call: TRBJ1-6; cdr3_aa: CASNPQGSRSPLHF; cdr3_nt: TGTGCCAGCAATCCACAGGGTTCGAGGTCACCCCTCCACTTT
clone_size: -; d_call: -; v_call: TRBV7-8; j_call: TRBJ1-1; cdr3_aa: CASSFRMNTEAFF; cdr3_nt: TGTGCCAGCAGCTTCAGGATGAACACTGAAGCTTTCTTT
clone_size: -; d_call: -; v_call: TRBV5-4; j_call: TRBJ1-1; cdr3_aa: CASSVTMNTEAFF; cdr3_nt: TGTGCCAGCAGCGTGACAATGAACACTGAAGCTTTCTTT
clone_size: -; d_call: -; v_call: TRBV21-1; j_call: TRBJ1-1; cdr3_aa: CASSKGQGNTEAFF; cdr3_nt: TGTGCCAGCAGCAAAGGACAGGGGAACACTGAAGCTTTCTTT
clone_size: once; d_call: -; v_call: TRBV14; j_call: TRBJ2-2; cdr3_aa: CASSQDRTTYLANTGELFF; cdr3_nt: TGTGCCAGCAGCCAAGATAGGACAACCTACCTCGCGAACACCGGGGAGCTGTTTTTT
clone_size: -; d_call: TRBD1; v_call: TRBV15; j_call: TRBJ1-1; cdr3_aa: CATSYDRATEAFF; cdr3_nt: TGTGCCACCAGTTATGACAGGGCCACTGAAGCTTTCTTT
clone_size: -; d_call: TRBD2; v_call: TRBV14; j_call: TRBJ2-1; cdr3_aa: CASSLVAGSSYNEQFF; cdr3_nt: TGTGCCAGCAGCCTCGTAGCGGGGAGCTCCTACAATGAGCAGTTCTTC
clone_size: -; d_call: TRBD2; v_call: TRBV7-9; j_call: TRBJ2-1; cdr3_aa: CASSLDAGGPHEQFF; cdr3_nt: TGTGCCAGCAGCTTAGATGCGGGGGGCCCCCATGAGCAGTTCTTC
clone_size: -; d_call: TRBD2; v_call: TRBV9; j_call: TRBJ2-7; cdr3_aa: CASSAGTSGTYEQYF; cdr3_nt: TGTGCCAGCAGCGCAGGGACTAGCGGAACCTACGAGCAGTACTTC
clone_size: -; d_call: TRBD2; v_call: TRBV30; j_call: TRBJ2-1; cdr3_aa: CAWSVPSGTYNEQFF; cdr3_nt: TGTGCCTGGAGTGTACCTAGCGGAACCTACAATGAGCAGTTCTTC
clone_size: -; d_call: -; v_call: TRBV2; j_call: TRBJ2-7; cdr3_aa: CASRAGGAYEQYF; cdr3_nt: TGTGCCAGCAGGGCCGGGGGAGCCTACGAGCAGTACTTC
clone_size: -; d_call: TRBD2; v_call: TRBV7-2; j_call: TRBJ2-7; cdr3_aa: CASSPQSGGNYEQYF; cdr3_nt: TGTGCCAGCAGCCCCCAAAGCGGGGGGAACTACGAGCAGTACTTC
clone_size: -; d_call: -; v_call: TRBV5-1; j_call: TRBJ1-2; cdr3_aa: CASSLRRTQGVYGYTF; cdr3_nt: TGCGCCAGCAGCTTGCGCCGGACACAGGGAGTCTATGGCTACACCTTC
clone_size: -; d_call: -; v_call: TRBV10-3; j_call: TRBJ1-1; cdr3_aa: CAISDRQRYTEAFF; cdr3_nt: TGTGCCATCAGTGATAGACAGCGATACACTGAAGCTTTCTTT
clone_size: -; d_call: -; v_call: TRBV5-1; j_call: TRBJ1-2; cdr3_aa: CASSTGPYGYTF; cdr3_nt: TGCGCCAGCAGCACAGGGCCCTATGGCTACACCTTC
clone_size: -; d_call: -; v_call: TRBV2; j_call: TRBJ2-2; cdr3_aa: CATSKSVQGTGELFF; cdr3_nt: TGTGCCACCTCTAAGAGTGTACAGGGAACCGGGGAGCTGTTTTTT
clone_size: -; d_call: -; v_call: TRBV7-2; j_call: TRBJ1-2; cdr3_aa: CASSLTGAPGYTF; cdr3_nt: TGTGCCAGCAGCCTCACAGGTGCACCTGGCTACACCTTC
clone_size: -; d_call: TRBD1; v_call: TRBV7-9; j_call: TRBJ1-1; cdr3_aa: CASTKDRGVPFF; cdr3_nt: TGTGCCAGCACTAAGGACAGGGGCGTCCCTTTCTTT
clone_size: -; d_call: TRBD1; v_call: TRBV13; j_call: TRBJ1-4; cdr3_aa: CASSRQGTNEKLFF; cdr3_nt: TGTGCCAGCAGCCGACAGGGCACTAATGAAAAACTGTTTTTT
clone_size: few; d_call: -; v_call: TRBV30; j_call: TRBJ2-7; cdr3_aa: CAWSQSRGVHYEQYF; cdr3_nt: TGTGCCTGGAGCCAGTCCAGGGGAGTACACTACGAGCAGTACTTC
clone_size: -; d_call: TRBD1; v_call: TRBV19; j_call: TRBJ2-7; cdr3_aa: CASSPTGGNSYEQYF; cdr3_nt: TGTGCCAGTAGCCCGACAGGGGGTAACTCCTACGAGCAGTACTTC
clone_size: -; d_call: -; v_call: TRBV29-1; j_call: TRBJ2-5; cdr3_aa: CSVSQGGLASTQYF; cdr3_nt: TGCAGCGTTTCCCAGGGGGGACTCGCATCGACCCAGTACTTC